This T cell receptor beta chain derives from a study of blood T cell repertoires in COVID-19. About the study: The United States, Italy and Spain provided the acute and convalescent COVID-19 samples. T cells, B-cell-depleted T cells, or PBMCs provided the cDNA or gDNA that served as material.

The germline CDR1 and CDR2 sequences are SGDLS and YYNGEE. The CDR3 has 15 amino acids. Trimming shortened V by 0 bases and J by 1 base, and 10 bases separated the two germline ends. As originally analysed: From reference gene primer amplification, estimates of nucleated cell counts were derived. Sequenced by immunoSEQ multiplex PCR; TCRdb stores in-frame clones only, minus some. V, J and clone size are those of that table, while D and trimming were read from the DNA. This sample has about 300,000 clones; approximately 86% occur once, and the top ten carry 1.3%. V is TRBV9 and J is TRBJ1-1, with D unresolved. Sequenced sample: peripheral blood. This sequence was found in a man between 65 and 85 years old with acute or convalescent COVID-19. The CDR3 sequence is CASSVDQRWNTEAFF. The CDR3 coding sequence is TGTGCCAGCAGCGTAGACCAGCGATGGAACACTGAAGCTTTCTTT.